Listed here are 4 T cell receptor beta chains from one sample, sequenced in a study of CD8 T cells in Susac syndrome. With random hexamers, reverse transcription was performed on about 0.45 to 1 ug of RNA. A single record per CDR3 protein comes from TCRdb applying MiXCR to the immunoSEQ multiplex PCR reads. The repertoire holds over 350,000 distinct CDR3 sequences, with 85% as singletons. Sequencing input: CD8+ T cells from PBMCs. The source of these receptors is a human donor with multiple sclerosis.

The CDR3 DNA follows: TGTGCCACCACCCCCGGGACAGGTAATCAGCCCCAGCATTTT. This translates into CATTPGTGNQPQHF. The chain is built from TRBV19 and TRBJ1-5; 8 nucleotides align to TRBD1. J was trimmed by 4 bases and V by 10 bases; bases with no gene match: 9. This CDR3 contains 14 residues. Germline V gene data show CDR1 as LNHDA and CDR2 as SQIVND (reference sequence).

V gene TRBV5-1 combines with J gene TRBJ1-1; 9 bases fit TRBD1. CDR3 length equals 16 residues. Germline assignment: CDR1 SGHRS and CDR2 YFSETQ. V was pared by 3 bases and J by 0 bases, with 6 bases of the junction left unmatched. The CDR3 here is CASSWGQGRMNTEAFF. CDR3 sequence (DNA): TGCGCCAGCAGCTGGGGACAGGGCAGGATGAACACTGAAGCTTTCTTT. The variable domain in full, with the rest retrieved from reference TRBV5-1 and TRBJ1-1, is KAGVTQTPRYLIKTRGQQVTLSCSPISGHRSVSWYQQTPGQGLQFLFEYFSETQRNKGNFPGRFSGRQFSNSRSEMNVSTLELGDSALYLCASSWGQGRMNTEAFFGQGTRLTVV.

V gene TRBV5-1 combines with J gene TRBJ2-1; TRBD1 matches 9 bases. CDR1 and CDR2 (germline): SGHRS, YFSETQ. Losses at the gene ends were 1 base for V and 6 bases for J; bases not matched to a gene: 5. The CDR3 contains 15 residues. The CDR3 DNA follows: TGCGCCAGCAGCTTGACACAGGGGGCGAGCAATGAGCAGTTCTTC. This gives the protein CASSLTQGASNEQFF.

The V gene is TRBV4-1, the J gene TRBJ2-3; D not certain. Germline CDR1 reads MGHRA; CDR2 reads YSYEKL. V dropped 1 base and J dropped 1 base, with 6 bases sitting between them. The CDR3 extends over 14 amino acids. CDR3 protein: CASSQGPRTDTQYF. As DNA, the CDR3 is TGCGCCAGCAGCCAAGGTCCACGCACAGATACGCAGTATTTT.